The present TCR beta chain was sequenced within a study of cytomegalovirus exposure and HLA in healthy donors. The PCR made use of 60 Vbeta and 13 Jbeta primers. Data came from immunoSEQ multiplex PCR; TCRdb stores just in-frame clones and leaves some out. The sample holds under 150,000 clones, over 60% seen once. On this clone: Other DNA variants within this sample encode the same CDR3.

Trimming took off 1 base at V and 7 bases at J, with 5 bases between the two ends. This CDR3 is built from 13 residues. Germline CDR1 SGHVS, CDR2 FQNEAQ. The V call is TRBV7-8, the J call TRBJ1-6; unclear D gene. The TCR was taken from a female donor in good health and CMV-seropositive. Sequenced material: PBMCs. DNA of the CDR3: TGTGCCAGCAGCTTAGTGCGGAATTCACCCCTCCACTTT. It encodes CASSLVRNSPLHF.